The entry that follows covers one TCR beta chain sequence. This clonotype has just a few counts. The antigen it binds to is not known. No clone much larger than this one lies a single base away; base qualities are absent. According to the study, the label for this sample's treatment or condition signals: live attenuated yellow fever vaccine strain. At each blood-draw timepoint, two biological replicates of bulk PBMCs were obtained. PBMCs were isolated from peripheral blood using a standard Ficoll-Paque protocol. TriZol was used to extract RNA from bulk PBMCs, CD4 and CD8 fractions, and dextramer-positive and dextramer-negative fractions. Synthesis of TCR cDNA relied on 5'RACE template switching, a step that introduced a universal primer site along with unique molecular identifiers. Priming of cDNA synthesis was performed from both the TCR alpha and TCR beta constant segments. Two PCR steps were used to amplify libraries, with sample barcodes and sequencing adapters being added in the second step. Sequencing of libraries was done on Illumina HiSeq 2500 (2x100 bp) or NovaSeq (2x150 bp). The original pipeline was this. Demultiplexing of reads and collapsing into UMI consensus sequences were performed with MIGEC, and V(D)J alignment was carried out with MiXCR. Using edgeR on replicate PBMC samples, clonotypes were called vaccine-responding if FDR was below 0.01 and the log2 fold change was above 5 up to day 15. Each bulk clonotype received a CD4 or CD8 identity based on whether the sequenced CD4 or CD8 repertoire contained that clonotype at higher abundance. TCRdb reanalyzed the raw reads on its own, using fastp at Q25 for trimming and MiXCR for clone calling, and kept in-frame beta chains. CDR3 protein duplicates are merged, each entry listing the most common genes and DNA. TCRdb's processing, not the authors', yielded these V and J calls. This sample gives 620,000 or so distinct CDR3 sequences in total; about a sixth of them show up just once. 17% of the sample is in the top ten clones.

The entry originates in a study of T cells after yellow fever vaccination (dated by TCRdb to about 2019). Notes on the research overall: The SMART-Seq v4 Ultra Low Input RNA kit was used to prepare libraries from fractions with low cell numbers. To follow T-cell clones before and after primary and booster YFV17D yellow fever vaccination, bulk TCR alpha and beta repertoires were sequenced over time. Two healthy male donors, one aged 18 to 30 and one aged 30 to 39 years, made up the cohort. Blood was collected at multiple timepoints before and after primary and secondary immunization, and bulk PBMC replicates and cell subsets were isolated. What the authors observed across the whole study: The study included only two donors, which limits how far the findings can be generalized. The secondary T-cell response was weaker than the primary response but faster, peaking on day 5 instead of day 15. Most clones expanded after primary vaccination (almost 98% of CD4 and approximately 90% of CD8) were re-detected after the booster, suggesting that broad memory maintenance occurred. A small share of clonotypes occurred in both CD4 and CD8 compartments, likely arising from convergent recombination. Computational filtering was required because FACS-sorted repertoires could contain abundant contaminating clonotypes from the bulk population.

The receptor comes from a man younger than 30 who received the YFV17D yellow fever vaccine. This sample comprised PBMCs, obtained around 5 days after the first yellow fever vaccination.

At the DNA level, the sequence is TGTGCCAGCAGTGACCTTATCTCAGATACGCAGTATTTT. It is translated as CASSDLISDTQYF. The sequence is built from TRBV6-4 and TRBJ2-3; the D gene assignment is ambiguous. CDR1 and CDR2 (MRHNA, SNTAGT) derive from the germline V gene. The CDR3 sequence holds 13 residues, the cysteine and phenylalanine included. CDR3 DNA only is kept here, 39 bases in frame from base 1. V is reduced by 2 bases and J by 4 bases, leaving a spacing of 7 bases between them.